The 9 T cell receptor beta chains below come from one sample, sequenced in a study of blood T cells in healthy people across ages. Using a J-beta primer mix together with a sample-barcoded 5' primer, a second PCR was run for roughly 6 to 12 cycles. A single record per CDR3 protein comes from TCRdb applying MiXCR to the 5' RACE reads. The profile covers roughly 700,000 distinct CDR3 sequences, with over 45% appearing a single time and roughly 31% taken by the ten largest. The sample taken for sequencing was blood. These receptors all come from a woman aged 60 to 75 in good health.

The chain carries TRBV20-1 and TRBJ2-7; D might be TRBD2 (7 bases). Germline lookup yields CDR1 DFQATT and CDR2 SNEGSKA (reference sequence). The CDR3 has 13 amino acids. The germline V and J ends were trimmed by 4 bases and 2 bases, with 12 bases remaining between them. CDR3 nucleotide sequence: TGCAGTGCTAAAGGGGGGGGCCCCTACGAGCAGTACTTC. Its translation is CSAKGGGPYEQYF.

V and J are TRBV20-1 and TRBJ1-2; 7 bases agree with TRBD1. This CDR3 contains 18 residues. CDR1 DFQATT and CDR2 SNEGSKA come from the germline V gene (reference sequence). Unmatched junction bases numbered 16, after V lost 0 bases and J lost 3 bases. The CDR3 reads CSARDLEGGVLGDYGYTF. The CDR3 DNA reads TGCAGTGCTAGAGATCTAGAAGGGGGCGTGCTAGGTGACTATGGCTACACCTTC.

The sample holds many counts of this clonotype. The chain carries TRBV12-3 or TRBV12-4 and TRBJ1-4; D remains ambiguous. V was pared by 6 bases and J by 8 bases, with 16 bases between. CDR3 length: 14 amino acids. This CDR3 is CASRVGQLGEKLFF. In DNA, the CDR3 is TGTGCCAGCAGAGTGGGCCAGCTCGGAGAAAAACTGTTTTTT.

This clonotype was seen only once. The chain has TRBV12-3 or TRBV12-4 and TRBJ1-4; possible D gene TRBD1, 6 bases. The germline V and J ends were trimmed by 6 bases and 3 bases, with 8 bases remaining between them. The CDR3 length is 13 residues. Here the CDR3 reads CASRDSSNEKLFF. The CDR3 bases are TGTGCCAGCAGGGACAGTTCTAATGAAAAACTGTTTTTT.

V and J are TRBV25-1 and TRBJ2-5; 11 bases fit TRBD2. The germline CDR1 and CDR2 sequences are MGHDK and SYGVNS. V gave up 5 bases and J gave up 5 bases; unmatched junction bases: 10. There are 16 residues in the CDR3. The CDR3 bases are TGTGCCAGCAGTCGAAACTCGGGACTAGCGGTGGAGACCCAGTACTTC. This encodes CASSRNSGLAVETQYF.

This clonotype was recorded once. The genes are TRBV6-6 and TRBJ2-3, with 10 bases that match TRBD1. CDR3 length: 16 residues. Germline CDR1 reads MNHNY; CDR2 reads SVGAGI (reference sequence). J gave up 1 base and V 2 bases, and 3 bases lay outside the gene matches. The CDR3: CASSYPGTGGTDTQYF. In nucleotides, the CDR3 is TGTGCCAGCAGTTACCCCGGGACAGGGGGCACAGATACGCAGTATTTT.

This clonotype turned up a few times. This rearrangement joins TRBV27 to TRBJ1-6; D is undetermined. Germline V gene lookup returns CDR1 MNHEY and CDR2 SMNVEV (reference sequence). The CDR3 is 12 amino acids. V shed 5 bases and J shed 7 bases, with 6 bases lying between them. In nucleotides, the CDR3 is TGTGCCAGCAGTCTGTGGAATTCACCCCTCCACTTT. Its translation is CASSLWNSPLHF.

V and J are TRBV28 and TRBJ2-7, with D perhaps matching TRBD2 (5 bases). V shed 5 bases and J shed 2 bases, with 16 bases lying between them. This CDR3 has 15 residues. The germline V gene encodes CDR1 MDHEN and CDR2 SYDVKM. CDR3 sequence: CASSPPGDPAYEQYF. CDR3 nucleotides: TGTGCCAGCAGTCCCCCCGGGGATCCCGCCTACGAGCAGTACTTC.

The V and J genes are TRBV11-3 and TRBJ2-4; tentatively, D is TRBD1 (5 bases). With the DNA end fitting TRBJ2-5 better, the J assignment may be wrong. Germline V lookup: CDR1 SGHNT, CDR2 YENEEA. The CDR3 contains 15 residues. The CDR3 DNA reads as TGTGCCAGCAGCAAAGGGGCAGCCCAGCAAGAGACCCAGTACTTC. Encoded protein: CASSKGAAQQETQYF.